Below are 15 T cell receptor beta chains sequenced from a single sample in a study of T cells in Graves' hyperthyroidism and ophthalmopathy. Template material for amplifying TCR beta CDR3 regions consisted of RNA transcripts. In the first-round RT-PCR of the TCR CDR3, the HTBI primer set was used. MiXCR was run by TCRdb on the multiplex PCR reads, yielding one entry per CDR3 protein. The sample has around 600,000 distinct CDR3 sequences, approximately 15% seen once. The material sequenced was blood. The receptors were gathered from a woman aged 45-60 years with Graves' ophthalmopathy.

This clonotype was seen repeatedly, ten times or more. The V call is TRBV11-2, the J call TRBJ1-5; D is unresolved. Trimming cost V 0 bases and J 7 bases, with 7 bases left between them. This CDR3 region has 13 residues. Germline V lookup: CDR1 SGHAT, CDR2 FQNNGV. For the CDR3, the DNA is TGTGCCAGCAGCTTAGATGAGGGCCAGCCCCAGCATTTT. This encodes CASSLDEGQPQHF. Using reference TRBV11-2 and TRBJ1-5 for the parts outside the CDR3, the full variable domain is EAGVAQSPRYKIIEKRQSVAFWCNPISGHATLYWYQQILGQGPKLLIQFQNNGVVDDSQLPKDRFSAERLKGVDSTLKIQPAKLEDSAVYLCASSLDEGQPQHFGDGTRLSIL.

This clonotype was counted at least ten times. The rearrangement links TRBV20-1 to TRBJ2-5; the match to TRBD2 covers 9 bases. Germline CDR1 is DFQATT and CDR2 is SNEGSKA (reference sequence). Losses at the gene ends were 1 base for V and 2 bases for J; bases not matched to a gene: 5. CDR3 size: 15 residues. CDR3 amino acids: CSARALAGLQETQYF. In DNA form, the CDR3 reads TGCAGTGCTAGAGCCCTAGCGGGACTGCAAGAGACCCAGTACTTC.

This clonotype was seen ten or more times. It may be a read error: a sequence one base away is much more abundant. This chain links TRBV28 with TRBJ2-3; D is perhaps TRBD1 (5 bases). The end of the DNA aligns better with TRBJ1-5, so the J call may be wrong. The length of the CDR3 is 15 residues. Germline CDR1 reads MDHEN; CDR2 reads SYDVKM. The CDR3 DNA sequence: TGTGCCAGCAGTACGGGACTTGAAAACACAGATACGCAGCATTTT. Translation gives CASSTGLENTDTQHF.

This clonotype was observed a few times. One base away lies a much larger clone, so this may be a sequencing read error. The chain links TRBV20-1 to TRBJ2-1, with 10 bases aligning to TRBD2. The CDR3 contains 16 residues. With V trimmed by 1 base and J by 2 bases, 5 bases remained unmatched. Germline-derived CDR1 and CDR2 are DFQATT and SNEGSKA (reference sequence). The CDR3 loop reads CSARGPSGRTYNEQFF. The CDR3 DNA is TGCAGTGCTAGAGGGCCTAGCGGGAGAACCTACAATGAGCAGTTCTTC.

Many counts were recorded for this clonotype. The chain has TRBV6-2 or TRBV6-3 and TRBJ2-1, with 12 bases matching TRBD1. V lost 5 bases and J lost 7; bases outside the gene matches: 9. Per the germline V gene, CDR1 is MNHEY and CDR2 is SVGEGT. The CDR3 consists of 16 residues. CDR3 in amino acids: CASSKVGQGARNEQFF. CDR3 sequence (DNA): TGTGCCAGCAGTAAAGTGGGACAGGGGGCGAGGAATGAGCAGTTCTTC.

The gene calls are TRBV20-1 and TRBJ2-7; 11 bases map to TRBD2. The ends lost 0 bases at V and 3 bases at J; junction bases unmatched: 7. This CDR3 region has 16 residues. Germline V gene sequence: CDR1 DFQATT, CDR2 SNEGSKA (reference sequence). For the CDR3, the DNA is TGCAGTGCTAGAGATCTAGCGGGAGGTCCAGTCTACGAGCAGTACTTC. Translated, it gives CSARDLAGGPVYEQYF.

This clonotype was observed many times. The chain couples TRBV12-3 or TRBV12-4 to TRBJ2-1; D uncertain. CDR3 length: 13 residues. V lost 2 bases, J lost 5 bases, and 7 bases lay in between. CDR3 nucleotide sequence: TGTGCCAGCAGTTTACCTACCGACAATGAGCAGTTCTTC. It encodes CASSLPTDNEQFF.

This clonotype occurred a few times. An end of the junction differs from the germline gene, which may be a read error. The chain recombines TRBV7-9 with TRBJ2-7, with 13 nucleotides matching TRBD2. CDR1 is SEHNR and CDR2 is FQNEAQ in the germline V gene (reference sequence). The CDR3 spans 16 residues. Here the CDR3 DNA reads TGTGCCGGCAGCCCGAGGGCGGGACTAGCGGGATCCGAGCAGTACTTC. This codes for CAGSPRAGLAGSEQYF.

This chain joins TRBV7-9 and TRBJ1-5; D ambiguous. There are 15 residues in the CDR3. CDR1 and CDR2 (germline): SEHNR, FQNEAQ (reference sequence). The germline V and J ends were trimmed by 1 base and 5 bases, with 12 bases remaining between them. CDR3 in DNA: TGTGCCAGCAGCTTAGTGGGTTCCGGCGATCAGCCCCAGCATTTT. Translating it yields CASSLVGSGDQPQHF.

This sequence joins TRBV6-5 and TRBJ2-1; D ambiguous. CDR3 length: 13 amino acids. V was cut by 2 bases and J by 4 bases, with 6 bases left in between. Germline loops: CDR1 MNHEY, CDR2 SVGAGI. In DNA, the CDR3 is TGTGCCAGCAGTTACAGGCGGTACAATGAGCAGTTCTTC. Translation: CASSYRRYNEQFF.

J is TRBJ2-1 and V is TRBV7-8; 16 bases fit TRBD2. This CDR3 has 20 amino acids. The V and J ends lost 4 bases and 4 bases, in that order; junction bases with no gene match: 13. CDR1 is SGHVS and CDR2 is FQNEAQ in the germline V gene. CDR3 protein: CASSSRSGTSGRGFYNEQFF. CDR3 DNA sequence: TGTGCCAGCAGCTCACGATCCGGGACTAGCGGGAGGGGGTTTTACAATGAGCAGTTCTTC. Full variable domain (missing parts from reference TRBV7-8 and TRBJ2-1): GAGVSQSPRYKVAKRGQDVALRCDPISGHVSLFWYQQALGQGPEFLTYFQNEAQLDKSGLPSDRFFAERPEGSVSTLKIQRTQQEDSAVYLCASSSRSGTSGRGFYNEQFFGPGTRLTVL.

This clonotype was picked up many times. The chain uses TRBV6-2 or TRBV6-3 and TRBJ2-7; 8 bases agree with TRBD2. Germline V gene sequence: CDR1 MNHEY, CDR2 SVGEGT. CDR3 length: 14 amino acids. The V gene end was trimmed by 5 bases and the J gene end by 5 bases; junction bases not matched to a gene: 8. The CDR3 here is CASSRSGSLDEQYF. Here the CDR3 DNA reads TGTGCCAGCAGTCGGAGCGGGAGTCTGGACGAGCAGTACTTC.

This clonotype has ten or more counts. The chain combines TRBV20-1 with TRBJ2-1; 7 nucleotides line up with TRBD2. Germline V gene data show CDR1 as DFQATT and CDR2 as SNEGSKA (reference sequence). The CDR3 length is 15 residues. V trimming: 5 bases; J trimming: 4 bases; junction bases outside the gene matches: 11. CDR3 nucleotide sequence: TGCAGTGCTTTCGAGGGCGGGAGAGGGTACAATGAGCAGTTCTTC. It is translated as CSAFEGGRGYNEQFF.

The gene calls are TRBV6-1 and TRBJ2-6, with no clear D. The CDR3 consists of 14 residues. Trimming took 1 base from V and 1 from J, leaving 2 bases between them. Germline CDR1 reads MNHNS; CDR2 reads SASEGT. CDR3: CASSEGSGANVLTF. CDR3 DNA: TGTGCCAGCAGTGAAGGATCTGGGGCCAACGTCCTGACTTTC.

In this sample, this clonotype turned up many times. V usage is TRBV5-1 and J usage is TRBJ2-1, with 7 bases matching TRBD2. The germline V gene encodes CDR1 SGHRS and CDR2 YFSETQ. The CDR3 runs 15 residues. V shed 0 bases, J shed 6 bases, and the junction held 6 bases outside the gene matches. The DNA of the CDR3 is TGCGCCAGCAGCTTGGGCCTAGCGGAACCCAATGAGCAGTTCTTC. Protein product: CASSLGLAEPNEQFF.